The TCR beta chain under discussion was sequenced for a study of shared clonotypes between healthy human individuals. Data came from immunoSEQ multiplex PCR; TCRdb stores just in-frame clones and leaves some out. This table holds hundreds of thousands of clones, roughly 98% found once. CD8 cells classed as naive were CD45RO-negative and positively selected for CCR7, excluding terminally differentiated effector memory CD45RA+ cells. The V gene lost 5 bases and the J gene lost 3 bases, with 14 bases spanning the gap. CDR1 and CDR2 (germline): SGHVS, FQNEAQ. This CDR3 spans 14 amino acids. This chain joins TRBV7-8 and TRBJ2-7, with D unclear. The sample consisted of naive CD8+ T cells sorted from blood. The sequence was obtained from a young man in good health. The CDR3 is CASSPDQAFYEQYF. Written as DNA, the CDR3 is TGTGCCAGCAGCCCAGATCAGGCTTTCTACGAGCAGTACTTC. Looking up the rest from reference TRBV7-8 and TRBJ2-7 gives the full variable domain: GAGVSQSPRYKVAKRGQDVALRCDPISGHVSLFWYQQALGQGPEFLTYFQNEAQLDKSGLPSDRFFAERPEGSVSTLKIQRTQQEDSAVYLCASSPDQAFYEQYFGPGTRLTVT.